This T cell receptor (beta chain) was sequenced for a study of cytomegalovirus exposure and HLA in healthy donors. Broader study findings: In an earlier analysis, about 87% or about 30%: the productive usage of most TCR beta V segments.

Germline V gene data show CDR1 as MGHRA and CDR2 as YSYEKL. Trimming took 2 bases from V and 1 from J, leaving 14 bases between them. The CDR3 is made up of 16 amino acids. The table lists this clone with a few counts. Its antigen is as yet unknown. Each of the donors was a healthy bone marrow donor. The PCR contained 60 Vbeta and 13 Jbeta primers. Generated by immunoSEQ multiplex PCR, the TCRdb table keeps only in-frame clones and is missing some. The sample contains some 180,000 clones, 9.5% to 15% of which appear only once. This clonotype originated in a man aged 50 to 60 in good health and CMV-seropositive. J is TRBJ1-2 and V is TRBV4-1; unclear D gene. The sequencing input was PBMCs. CDR3: CASSQSLANNNYGYTF. CDR3 sequence (DNA): TGCGCCAGCAGCCAAAGTCTCGCGAATAATAACTATGGCTACACCTTC.